Reported below is one TCR beta chain. What it recognizes is unknown. The sample originates from a study of CD8+ T cells in alopecia areata. Study-wide findings and caveats: Scalp samples also yield sequences from resident alphabeta T cells of normal skin. Patients shared TCRs less clearly than mice did, possibly owing to HLA. Especially in alopecia totalis/universalis, lesional scalp showed greater clonality than normal scalp did.

The sequencing template was cDNA reverse transcribed from extracted RNA. Clones were sequenced by immunoSEQ multiplex PCR, and TCRdb holds only the in-frame ones, with some missing. The table includes roughly 100,000 clones, roughly 53% detected once. The authors sorted CD4+ and CD8+ T cells from PBMCs. The V gene end was trimmed by 4 bases and the J gene end by 4 bases; junction bases not matched to a gene: 6. Germline values: CDR1 WNHNN, CDR2 SYGVQD (reference sequence). The CDR3 runs 15 residues. Sequences were obtained from CD4+ T cells sorted from blood. This TCR was recovered from a human donor in good health. The J gene is TRBJ2-2, the V gene TRBV10-1; 7 nucleotides agree with TRBD2. CDR3 in amino acids: CASSVGGATTGELFF. In nucleotides, the CDR3 is TGCGCCAGCAGTGTGGGAGGGGCGACCACCGGGGAGCTGTTTTTT.